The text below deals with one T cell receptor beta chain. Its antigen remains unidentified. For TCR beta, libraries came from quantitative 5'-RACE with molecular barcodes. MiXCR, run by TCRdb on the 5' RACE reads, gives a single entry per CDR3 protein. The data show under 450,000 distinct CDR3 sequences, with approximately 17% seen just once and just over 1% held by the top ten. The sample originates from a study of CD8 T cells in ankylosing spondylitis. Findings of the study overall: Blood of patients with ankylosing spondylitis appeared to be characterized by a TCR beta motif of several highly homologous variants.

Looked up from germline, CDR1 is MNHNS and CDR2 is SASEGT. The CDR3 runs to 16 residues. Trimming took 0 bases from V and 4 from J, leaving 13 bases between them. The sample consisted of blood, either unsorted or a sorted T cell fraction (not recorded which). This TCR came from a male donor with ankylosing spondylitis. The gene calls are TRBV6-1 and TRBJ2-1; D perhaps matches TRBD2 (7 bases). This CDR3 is CASSEARGTLYNEQFF. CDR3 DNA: TGTGCCAGCAGTGAAGCGCGGGGGACACTTTACAATGAGCAGTTCTTC.